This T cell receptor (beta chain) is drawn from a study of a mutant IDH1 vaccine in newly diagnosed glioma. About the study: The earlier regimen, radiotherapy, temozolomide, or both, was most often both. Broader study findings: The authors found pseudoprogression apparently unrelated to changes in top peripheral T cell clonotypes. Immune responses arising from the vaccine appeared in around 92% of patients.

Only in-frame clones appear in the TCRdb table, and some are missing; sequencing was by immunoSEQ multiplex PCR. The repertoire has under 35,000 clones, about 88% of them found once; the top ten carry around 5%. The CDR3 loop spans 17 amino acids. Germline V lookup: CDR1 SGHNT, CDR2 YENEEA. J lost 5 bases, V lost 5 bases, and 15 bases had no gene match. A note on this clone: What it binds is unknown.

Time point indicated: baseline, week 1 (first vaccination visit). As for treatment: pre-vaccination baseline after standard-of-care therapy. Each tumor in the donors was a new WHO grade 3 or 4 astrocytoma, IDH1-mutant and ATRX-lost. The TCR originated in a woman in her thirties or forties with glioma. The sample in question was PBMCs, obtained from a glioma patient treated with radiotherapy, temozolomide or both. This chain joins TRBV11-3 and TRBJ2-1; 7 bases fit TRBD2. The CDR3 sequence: CASSPNFAGEEDNEQFF. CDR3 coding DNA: TGTGCCAGCAGCCCGAATTTTGCGGGGGAAGAGGACAATGAGCAGTTCTTC.